This record concerns one T cell receptor beta chain sequence. The antigen remains unidentified. Profiling relied on immunoSEQ multiplex PCR, and the TCRdb table lists in-frame clones only, not all of them. The sample consists of 50,000 to 65,000 clones, 85% to 95% of them appearing once. The donors were part of the validation cohort of 95 to 150 subjects. That cohort was separate from the first cohort, which comprised fewer than 800 subjects. The data stem from a study of cytomegalovirus exposure and HLA in healthy donors. Study-wide results and limits: Overall, 164 TCR beta chains were annotated as cytomegalovirus-associated. Confirmation was obtained in vitro that a few CMV-associated chains are specific for CMV antigens. It was found in a later analysis that first-cohort TCR clusters tended to co-occur in the 100 to 150 validation repertoires.

This TCR was sampled from a young woman in good health and CMV-seropositive. Sequenced sample: PBMCs.

The CDR3 here is CASSFVGSSLEAFF. The CDR3 coding sequence is TGTGCCAGTAGTTTCGTCGGGTCGTCGTTGGAAGCTTTCTTT. The rearrangement joins TRBV19 to TRBJ1-1; D unclear. The CDR3 is made up of 14 amino acids. Trimming cost V 5 bases and J 8 bases, with 18 bases left between them. Germline CDR1 reads LNHDA; CDR2 reads SQIVND (reference sequence).